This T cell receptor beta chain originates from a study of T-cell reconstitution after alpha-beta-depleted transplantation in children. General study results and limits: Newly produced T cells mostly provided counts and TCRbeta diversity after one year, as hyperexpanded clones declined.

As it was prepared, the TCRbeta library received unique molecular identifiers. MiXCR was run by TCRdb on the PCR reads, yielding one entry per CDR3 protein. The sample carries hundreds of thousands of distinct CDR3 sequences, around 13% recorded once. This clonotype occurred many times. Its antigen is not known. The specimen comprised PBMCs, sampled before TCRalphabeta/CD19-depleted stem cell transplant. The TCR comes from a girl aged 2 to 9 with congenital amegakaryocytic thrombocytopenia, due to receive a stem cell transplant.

Here the CDR3 reads CASSAVSGTGKPYEQYF. The CDR3 bases are TGTGCCAGCAGTGCAGTCTCCGGGACAGGGAAACCCTACGAGCAGTACTTC. The genes are TRBV12-3 or TRBV12-4 and TRBJ2-7, with TRBD1 matching 9 bases. This CDR3 comprises 17 residues. Trimming removed 5 bases from V and 2 bases from J; junction bases left unmatched: 13.